In its sample, the clone carrying this TCR beta chain was seen many times. Antigen specificity is unknown. Coverage ceases 3 residues before the CDR3 finishes, and the germline J gene fills in the end. Germline V gives CDR1 SGHNT, CDR2 YENEEA. This CDR3 spans 13 amino acids. These data come from a study of T cell clonality in common variable immunodeficiency. Sequenced by immunoSEQ multiplex PCR; TCRdb stores in-frame clones only, minus some. The sample is made up of fewer than 75,000 clones, none counted only once. Points from the study as a whole: Repertoire-complication correlations in CVID were limited by patient heterogeneity. Common variable immunodeficiency TCR beta sequences reportedly had fewer deletions and N-nucleotide insertions.

The receptor comes from a person between 18 and 75 years old in good health. The chain recombines TRBV11-3 with TRBJ1-2; D gene ambiguous. Sequenced: peripheral blood mononuclear cells. CDR3 region: CASSSQDGGGYTF. The part of the CDR3 DNA that was read is TGTGCCAGCAGCTCGCAGGATGGTGGCGGC.